This is a list of T cell receptor beta chains from one sample in a study of cytomegalovirus exposure and HLA in healthy donors. Method: immunoSEQ multiplex PCR; TCRdb's copy keeps in-frame clones and lacks some. The sample has over 100,000 clones, roughly 65% seen once. The source material was PBMCs. All receptors come from a man aged 35-49 years in good health and CMV-seropositive. CDR3s include the opening cysteine and the closing phenylalanine or tryptophan. A D gene is named only where the DNA matches it firmly. Rows may omit the clone size; those that give it use once, few, many or a size class.

>TRBJ2-3|15|NA|TRBV6-4|TRBD2
TGTGCCAGCAGTGACACTAGCGGGGGGGCGGATACGCAGTATTTT
CASSDTSGGADTQYF
>TRBJ2-7|16|NA|TRBV18|TRBD2
TGTGCCAGCTCGCCCTTTGGGGGCGGGGGGTCCTACGAGCAGTACTTC
CASSPFGGGGSYEQYF
>TRBJ1-5|14|NA|TRBV6-1|TRBD1
TGTGCCAGCAGCCCTCGACAGGGCGGACAGCTCCAGCATTTT
CASSPRQGGQLQHF
>TRBJ1-1|13|few|TRBV27|TRBD1
TGTGCCAGCGGAAGACAGGGACGGACTGAAGCTTTCTTT
CASGRQGRTEAFF
>TRBJ2-1|17|NA|TRBV7-2|TRBD2
TGTGCCAGCAGCTTAAGGGGACTAGCGGGACGATACAATGAGCAGTTCTTC
CASSLRGLAGRYNEQFF
>TRBJ1-4|14|many|TRBV11-2|TRBD1
TGTGCCAGCAGGGCAGGGGGCCGTGGGGAAAAACTGTTTTTT
CASRAGGRGEKLFF
>TRBJ2-3|16|NA|TRBV18|TRBD1
TGTGCCAGCTCACCACCCCCAGGGGGAGGCACAGATACGCAGTATTTT
CASSPPPGGGTDTQYF
>TRBJ2-3|15|once|TRBV27|NA
TGTGCCAGCAGGGCCGGGACTCAAACGCCAGATACGCAGTATTTT
CASRAGTQTPDTQYF
>TRBJ2-7|14|few|TRBV5-4|TRBD1
TGTGCCAGCAGCTCGCCGACAGGGGTGGGCGAGCAGTACTTC
CASSSPTGVGEQYF
>TRBJ2-7|15|few|TRBV19|TRBD2
TGTGCCAGTAGTATCGGTTTAGCGGGAACTTACGAGCAGTACTTC
CASSIGLAGTYEQYF
>TRBJ2-5|16|once|TRBV6-1|TRBD2
TGTGCCAGCAGTGATAGCGGGAGGGCCTTCCAAGAGACCCAGTACTTC
CASSDSGRAFQETQYF
>TRBJ2-7|16|few|TRBV19|TRBD2
TGTGCCAGTAGTATTTGGGCTAGCGGGACGCGCTACGAGCAGTACTTC
CASSIWASGTRYEQYF
>TRBJ2-2|12|NA|TRBV7-2|NA
TGTGCCAGCAGCTGGGGGGCCGGGGAGCTGTTTTTT
CASSWGAGELFF
>TRBJ2-7|15|NA|TRBV2|TRBD2
TGTGCCAGCAGGGGGGAGCGGGAGGGCCTCTACGAGCAGTACTTC
CASRGEREGLYEQYF
>TRBJ2-3|15|few|TRBV15|TRBD2
TGTGCCACCAGCAGAGGCACTAGCGGGCCCCCTACGCAGTATTTT
CATSRGTSGPPTQYF